These T cell receptor beta chains were read from a single sample in a study of PD-L1 blockade in urothelial cancer. This table comes from immunoSEQ multiplex PCR, and its TCRdb copy is limited to in-frame clones, with some not included. The sample shows around 82,000 clones, 84% of them seen only once. The sample was PBMCs, taken around atezolizumab (anti-PD-L1) treatment. These receptor sequences come from a man in his fifties or sixties with urothelial cancer. The conserved cysteine and the conserved F or W are not part of the CDR3 here. The D gene is left open where the match is weak.

v_call: TRBV10-3; j_call: TRBJ1-1; d_call: -; cdr3_aa: AIREDQQRNTEAF
v_call: TRBV7-6; j_call: TRBJ1-3; d_call: -; cdr3_aa: ASSLGPTGNTIY
v_call: TRBV6-5; j_call: TRBJ2-7; d_call: -; cdr3_aa: ASRRQTYYEQY
v_call: TRBV7-9; j_call: TRBJ1-2; d_call: TRBD1; cdr3_aa: ASSLGNRGNYGYT
v_call: TRBV13; j_call: TRBJ2-5; d_call: TRBD2; cdr3_aa: ASSFRGGVETQY
v_call: TRBV6-1; j_call: TRBJ2-5; d_call: TRBD1; cdr3_aa: ASTGQGAGETQY
v_call: TRBV6-5; j_call: TRBJ1-5; d_call: -; cdr3_aa: ASRVDRFSNQPQH
v_call: TRBV4-1; j_call: TRBJ2-7; d_call: TRBD1; cdr3_aa: ASSHAGTGVYEQY
v_call: TRBV6-7; j_call: TRBJ2-7; d_call: -; cdr3_aa: AGGGRVPYEQY
v_call: TRBV28; j_call: TRBJ2-7; d_call: -; cdr3_aa: ASSPSVWGLSSYEQY
v_call: TRBV9; j_call: TRBJ2-5; d_call: TRBD2; cdr3_aa: ASSGTSGMAETQY
v_call: TRBV6-1; j_call: TRBJ2-1; d_call: TRBD1; cdr3_aa: ASHDRAVRKQF
v_call: TRBV28; j_call: TRBJ1-2; d_call: TRBD1; cdr3_aa: ASSLFGATGEGYT
v_call: TRBV15; j_call: TRBJ2-3; d_call: -; cdr3_aa: ATSRDPDSGDTQY
v_call: TRBV5-4; j_call: TRBJ2-5; d_call: TRBD2; cdr3_aa: ASSGTREETQY
v_call: TRBV2; j_call: TRBJ1-2; d_call: -; cdr3_aa: AGTPVNYGYT
v_call: TRBV29-1; j_call: TRBJ2-1; d_call: -; cdr3_aa: SVEGSGSALYNEQF
v_call: TRBV5-6; j_call: TRBJ2-2; d_call: -; cdr3_aa: ASSISVLELF
v_call: TRBV27; j_call: TRBJ2-7; d_call: TRBD1; cdr3_aa: ASFAMRGLTYEQY
v_call: TRBV7-9; j_call: TRBJ2-7; d_call: -; cdr3_aa: ASSPWGKTGTGHSYEQY
v_call: TRBV5-1; j_call: TRBJ1-1; d_call: TRBD1; cdr3_aa: ASSPRTGGGFTEAF
v_call: TRBV7-8; j_call: TRBJ2-1; d_call: TRBD2; cdr3_aa: ASKKGLAGGSGEQF
v_call: TRBV19; j_call: TRBJ2-2; d_call: TRBD2; cdr3_aa: ASRPGLAGGLNTGELF
v_call: TRBV28; j_call: TRBJ1-4; d_call: TRBD1; cdr3_aa: ASSLLTGSEKLF
v_call: TRBV6-1; j_call: TRBJ2-7; d_call: -; cdr3_aa: ASSEARLRDISYEQY
v_call: TRBV6-1; j_call: TRBJ2-5; d_call: -; cdr3_aa: ASSEGSAQETQY
v_call: TRBV11-2; j_call: TRBJ1-1; d_call: TRBD1; cdr3_aa: ASSFARGAGSPEAF
v_call: TRBV11-2; j_call: TRBJ2-5; d_call: TRBD1; cdr3_aa: ASRRLGTAYQETQY
v_call: TRBV6-5; j_call: TRBJ2-7; d_call: TRBD1; cdr3_aa: ASKTGTGTYEQY
v_call: TRBV5-1; j_call: TRBJ2-5; d_call: TRBD1; cdr3_aa: ASSLDSGTGGIFKY
v_call: TRBV18; j_call: TRBJ1-1; d_call: -; cdr3_aa: ASSRATDTEAF
v_call: TRBV9; j_call: TRBJ1-1; d_call: -; cdr3_aa: ASSVVLGGNTEAF
v_call: TRBV5-1; j_call: TRBJ2-1; d_call: TRBD1; cdr3_aa: ASSPQGRLGNEQF
v_call: TRBV4-3; j_call: TRBJ2-2; d_call: TRBD1; cdr3_aa: ASSQRDRGTGELF
v_call: TRBV7-2; j_call: TRBJ2-2; d_call: -; cdr3_aa: ASSPPGRNTGELF
v_call: TRBV5-1; j_call: TRBJ2-5; d_call: -; cdr3_aa: ASSRTAQGVETQY
v_call: TRBV28; j_call: TRBJ2-7; d_call: TRBD1; cdr3_aa: ASSLWGQGSHEQY
v_call: TRBV27; j_call: TRBJ2-6; d_call: TRBD1; cdr3_aa: ASSLTGGSSGANVLT
v_call: TRBV7-9; j_call: TRBJ1-3; d_call: -; cdr3_aa: ASSRTEVDSGNTIY
v_call: TRBV6-5; j_call: TRBJ1-5; d_call: TRBD1; cdr3_aa: ASRETGGRNQPQH
v_call: TRBV9; j_call: TRBJ2-6; d_call: -; cdr3_aa: ASSRGGGRTGANVLT
v_call: TRBV28; j_call: TRBJ2-7; d_call: -; cdr3_aa: ASSSGWVADPYEQY
v_call: TRBV5-6; j_call: TRBJ2-7; d_call: -; cdr3_aa: ASRKEGLNEQY
v_call: TRBV7-2; j_call: TRBJ1-2; d_call: TRBD1; cdr3_aa: ASSATGGFYGYT
v_call: TRBV19; j_call: TRBJ1-5; d_call: -; cdr3_aa: ASSIVRREEGNQPQH
v_call: TRBV19; j_call: TRBJ2-1; d_call: -; cdr3_aa: ASSISGGPDEQF
v_call: TRBV7-9; j_call: TRBJ2-7; d_call: -; cdr3_aa: ASSRVGPQGNNEQY
v_call: TRBV29-1; j_call: TRBJ2-7; d_call: -; cdr3_aa: SGAPFYYEQY
v_call: TRBV19; j_call: TRBJ2-3; d_call: TRBD2; cdr3_aa: ASSTRTSGRTDTQY
v_call: TRBV6-6; j_call: TRBJ2-7; d_call: -; cdr3_aa: ASSYRQGSEQY
v_call: TRBV28; j_call: TRBJ2-7; d_call: -; cdr3_aa: ASSFLSGNKAYEQY
v_call: TRBV28; j_call: TRBJ2-5; d_call: -; cdr3_aa: ASSLPRGFQETQY
v_call: TRBV6-5; j_call: TRBJ2-1; d_call: TRBD2; cdr3_aa: ASSYPLAGEQF
v_call: TRBV6-1; j_call: TRBJ1-1; d_call: -; cdr3_aa: ASSEGGGVAF
v_call: TRBV19; j_call: TRBJ1-4; d_call: -; cdr3_aa: ASSISGSFEKLF
v_call: TRBV23-1; j_call: TRBJ1-1; d_call: -; cdr3_aa: ASRRNTEAF
v_call: TRBV6-1; j_call: TRBJ2-6; d_call: -; cdr3_aa: ASRTGLAGANVLT
v_call: TRBV11-3; j_call: TRBJ2-1; d_call: -; cdr3_aa: ASSLADNEQF
v_call: TRBV19; j_call: TRBJ1-5; d_call: -; cdr3_aa: ASAETSVGSNQPQH
v_call: TRBV7-3; j_call: TRBJ2-5; d_call: -; cdr3_aa: ASSLGVRETQY